The 31 T cell receptor beta chains presented below share a single source sample, sequenced in a study of technical replicates of blood from a few donors (dated by TCRdb to 2016 to 2017). The library was produced with the immunoSEQ multiplex PCR assay. TCRdb limited this immuneACCESS table to in-frame rearrangements with V and J called. A share of clones is missing; checked studies link under half to unresolved V genes, and the rest is unexplained. This sample is represented by about 94,000 clones; almost 97% of them were singletons. The top ten clones comprise 0.36% of the sample. Material for sequencing was T cells isolated from PBMCs. These receptors originate from a human donor in good health.

This chain connects TRBV7-2 to TRBJ2-1; D is possibly TRBD1 (6 bases). The germline V gene encodes CDR1 SGHTA and CDR2 FQGNSA. The CDR3 length is 13 residues. V gave up 5 bases and J gave up 6 bases, with 11 bases separating them. CDR3 DNA sequence: TGTGCCAGCAGCAAGACAGGTTCCAATGAGCAGTTCTTC. Its protein product is CASSKTGSNEQFF.

V and J are TRBV5-1 and TRBJ2-2; D is unresolved. The CDR3 loop spans 14 amino acids. The V end was cut by 0 bases, the J end by 3 bases, with 6 bases between. CDR1 is SGHRS, CDR2 YFSETQ, per germline. CDR3 amino acids: CASSLGLHTGELFF. The CDR3 nucleotides read TGCGCCAGCAGCTTGGGGCTGCACACCGGGGAGCTGTTTTTT.

The chain has TRBV28 and TRBJ2-7; tentatively, D is TRBD2 (7 bases). Germline V gives CDR1 MDHEN, CDR2 SYDVKM. This CDR3 is built from 14 residues. Deletions cut 5 bases from V and 9 bases from J, with 20 bases between. The CDR3 protein is CASSPDSGGGRQYF. CDR3 coding DNA: TGTGCCAGCAGTCCCGACTCGGGGGGCGGGCGGCAGTACTTC.

V and J are TRBV6-5 and TRBJ2-1; possibly TRBD1 for D (6 bases). The CDR3 is made up of 14 amino acids. The ends were cut back, 2 bases at V and 10 bases at J, with 15 bases in the middle. Germline V lookup: CDR1 MNHEY, CDR2 SVGAGI. The CDR3 region has the DNA TGTGCCAGCAGTTACACGACAGGCGGGTTGGAGCAGTTCTTC. Translation: CASSYTTGGLEQFF.

This CDR3 reads CASKKLFWDRGCHEQYF. The DNA for the CDR3 is TGTGCCAGCAAAAAACTGTTTTGGGACAGGGGGTGCCACGAGCAGTACTTC. This rearrangement joins TRBV25-1 to TRBJ2-7, with 11 bases that match TRBD1. Germline-derived CDR1 and CDR2 are MGHDK and SYGVNS. The CDR3 covers 17 residues. With V trimmed by 7 bases and J by 5 bases, 16 bases remained unmatched.

This chain joins TRBV5-4 and TRBJ2-1; unclear D gene. The CDR3 length is 14 residues. V lost 1 base to trimming and J lost 8 bases, with 13 bases between them. Germline CDR1 reads SGHNT; CDR2 reads YYREEE (reference sequence). This CDR3 is CASSLRQASDEQFF. In nucleotides, the CDR3 is TGTGCCAGCAGCTTGAGACAAGCTTCAGATGAGCAGTTCTTC.

This chain uses TRBV28 with TRBJ2-7, with TRBD1 as a possible D gene (5 bases). CDR1 and CDR2 (germline): MDHEN, SYDVKM. V lost 1 base to trimming and J lost 0 bases, with 25 bases between them. The CDR3 has 20 amino acids. The CDR3 region has the DNA TGTGCCAGCAGTTTATATTTTCAGGTGGTTAGGGGCACCTACTCCTACGAGCAGTACTTC. Amino acid sequence: CASSLYFQVVRGTYSYEQYF.

The chain employs TRBV13 and TRBJ2-5; weak D call: TRBD2 (5 bases). CDR1 is PRHDT and CDR2 is FYEKMQ in the germline V gene (reference sequence). V was cut by 1 base and J by 9 bases, with 6 bases left in between. The CDR3 totals 11 residues. The CDR3 protein is CASSLEGAQYF. In nucleotides, the CDR3 is TGTGCCAGCAGCTTAGAGGGAGCCCAGTACTTC.

In the case of this clone: The same CDR3 also results from other DNA sequences found in this sample. The chain carries TRBV6-5 and TRBJ1-2, with D possibly being TRBD1 (6 bases). V lost 2 bases, J lost 2 bases, and 6 bases lay in between. This CDR3 is built from 13 residues. Germline assignment: CDR1 MNHEY and CDR2 SVGAGI. The CDR3 protein is CASSYGTNYGYTF. CDR3 sequence (DNA): TGTGCCAGCAGTTACGGGACAAACTATGGCTACACCTTC.

The rearrangement uses TRBV30 and TRBJ1-5; TRBD1 is a possible D gene (5 bases). V was pared by 2 bases and J by 1 base, with 15 bases between. Germline CDR1 GTSNPN, CDR2 SVGIG (reference sequence). This CDR3 comprises 16 residues. The CDR3 region is CAWSRIMGQSNQPQHF. Written as DNA, the CDR3 is TGTGCCTGGAGTCGAATAATGGGGCAGAGCAATCAGCCCCAGCATTTT.

This clone has just one count. The chain links TRBV6-6 to TRBJ2-7; 8 bases are shared with TRBD2. The CDR3 runs 14 residues. Losses at the gene ends were 6 bases for V and 2 bases for J; bases not matched to a gene: 6. The germline CDR1 and CDR2 sequences are MNHNY and SVGAGI (reference sequence). The CDR3 here is CASSLLAETYEQYF. The CDR3 DNA follows: TGTGCCAGCAGCCTACTAGCGGAGACCTACGAGCAGTACTTC.

This chain uses TRBV21-1 with TRBJ1-2; whether TRBD1, the table's D call, matches the DNA was not checked. TRBV21-1 is labeled a pseudogene. The CDR3 loop spans 15 amino acids. CDR3 sequence reads: CASSKAPDRAGGYTF. The CDR3 nucleotides read TGTGCCAGCAGCAAAGCGCCAGACAGAGCCGGTGGCTACACCTTC.

The table lists this clone with a few counts. The J gene is TRBJ2-7, the V gene TRBV7-3; 9 nucleotides agree with TRBD2. Germline V gene data show CDR1 as SGHTA and CDR2 as FQGTGA. This CDR3 has 13 residues. J was trimmed by 7 bases and V by 3 bases; bases with no gene match: 4. The CDR3 DNA sequence: TGTGCCAGCAGCTTCGCGGGAGGGTGGGAGCAGTACTTC. It translates to CASSFAGGWEQYF.

The chain has TRBV28 and TRBJ1-5; 8 positions agree with TRBD1. Looked up from germline, CDR1 is MDHEN and CDR2 is SYDVKM. CDR3 length equals 15 residues. V dropped 1 base and J dropped 5; count of bases not matched to a gene: 4. The DNA for the CDR3 is TGTGCCAGCAGTTTATTTGCCAGGGGGCATCAGCCCCAGCATTTT. As protein: CASSLFARGHQPQHF.

The chain links TRBV9 to TRBJ2-5; D call uncertain. CDR3 length equals 13 residues. V was clipped by 5 bases and J by 4 bases, with 12 bases between them. The germline V gene has CDR1 SGDLS and CDR2 YYNGEE. Written as DNA, the CDR3 is TGTGCCAGCAGTACCTCCTACGGAGAGACCCAGTACTTC. Protein: CASSTSYGETQYF.

V is TRBV21-1 and J is TRBJ2-2; the listed D gene, TRBD1, was not tested against the DNA. TRBV21-1 is recorded as a pseudogene. The CDR3 extends over 16 amino acids. CDR3: CASSKVRQGETGELFF. In DNA form, the CDR3 reads TGTGCCAGCAGCAAAGTAAGACAGGGCGAAACCGGGGAGCTGTTTTTT.

The rearrangement uses TRBV9 and TRBJ2-1; no clear D gene. There are 17 residues in the CDR3. From germline, CDR1 is SGDLS and CDR2 YYNGEE. The V end was cut by 0 bases, the J end by 0 bases, with 13 bases between. DNA of the CDR3: TGTGCCAGCAGCGTAGGAATTCAGGCAAGCTCCTACAATGAGCAGTTCTTC. The encoded protein is CASSVGIQASSYNEQFF.

V is TRBV6-5 and J is TRBJ1-2; 9 positions match TRBD1. CDR3 size: 15 residues. Germline V lookup: CDR1 MNHEY, CDR2 SVGAGI. V lost 0 bases, J lost 6 bases, and 5 bases stayed unmatched. The CDR3 region has the DNA TGTGCCAGCAGTTACTCGAGGGACAGGGAGAATGGCTACACCTTC. Translated, it gives CASSYSRDRENGYTF.

The CDR3 region is CASSWGGPEAFF. Here the CDR3 DNA reads TGTGCCAGCAGCTGGGGGGGACCTGAAGCTTTCTTT. This rearrangement joins TRBV5-4 to TRBJ1-1, with D perhaps matching TRBD1 (5 bases). The CDR3 contains 12 residues. Germline lookup yields CDR1 SGHNT and CDR2 YYREEE (reference sequence). Trimming stripped 3 bases from V and 6 bases from J, with 9 bases between. Full variable domain (rest looked up from reference TRBV5-4 and TRBJ1-1): ETGVTQSPTHLIKTRGQQVTLRCSSQSGHNTVSWYQQALGQGPQFIFQYYREEENGRGNFPPRFSGLQFPNYSSELNVNALELDDSALYLCASSWGGPEAFFGQGTRLTVV.

The chain is built from TRBV13 and TRBJ2-7; D gene uncertain. Trimming took off 0 bases at V and 4 bases at J, with 7 bases between the two ends. The CDR3 spans 13 residues. Germline assignment: CDR1 PRHDT and CDR2 FYEKMQ (reference sequence). CDR3 region: CASSLGPGYEQYF. The CDR3, as DNA: TGTGCCAGCAGCTTAGGCCCGGGTTACGAGCAGTACTTC.

This clone was found once. The chain couples TRBV4-1 to TRBJ2-1; 11 positions agree with TRBD2. Germline V lookup: CDR1 MGHRA, CDR2 YSYEKL. CDR3 length: 16 residues. J lost 2 bases, V lost 3 bases, and 3 bases had no gene match. The CDR3 bases are TGCGCCAGCAGCCAGTCTAGCGGGAGGACCTACAATGAGCAGTTCTTC. Its translation: CASSQSSGRTYNEQFF.

The chain carries TRBV7-3 and TRBJ2-3; 8 bases line up with TRBD1. Germline values: CDR1 SGHTA, CDR2 FQGTGA. V shed 2 bases, J shed 8 bases, and the junction held 0 bases outside the gene matches. This CDR3 contains 12 residues. CDR3 region: CASSLQGATQYF. In DNA, the CDR3 is TGTGCCAGCAGCTTACAGGGGGCTACGCAGTATTTT. Filled out from reference TRBV7-3 and TRBJ2-3, the complete variable domain reads GAGVSQTPSNKVTEKGKYVELRCDPISGHTALYWYRQSLGQGPEFLIYFQGTGAADDSGLPNDRFFAVRPEGSVSTLKIQRTERGDSAVYLCASSLQGATQYFGPGTRLTVL.

This clone was seen a few times. The rearrangement links TRBV4-1 to TRBJ1-1; TRBD1 might be the D (5 bases). Trimming stripped 4 bases from V and 0 bases from J, with 9 bases between. Looked up from germline, CDR1 is MGHRA and CDR2 is YSYEKL. This CDR3 contains 14 residues. CDR3 sequence: CASSPRVMNTEAFF. CDR3 DNA: TGCGCCAGCAGCCCCAGGGTCATGAACACTGAAGCTTTCTTT.

This chain joins TRBV7-9 and TRBJ1-1; D gene ambiguous. This CDR3 region has 11 residues. Deletions cut 2 bases from V and 7 bases from J, with 5 bases between. CDR1 and CDR2 from the germline V gene are SEHNR and FQNEAQ (reference sequence). CDR3 DNA: TGTGCCAGCAGCTTACAGGTTGAAGCTTTCTTT. Its translation is CASSLQVEAFF.

The rearrangement uses TRBV6-6 and TRBJ2-7, with 9 bases aligning to TRBD1. CDR3 length: 14 amino acids. V lost 9 bases to trimming and J lost 6 bases; unmatched junction nucleotides: 12. Germline CDR1 and CDR2: MNHNY and SVGAGI (reference sequence). CDR3 DNA sequence: TGTGCCAGTACTCCGGGACAGGGCTTTGGCGAGCAGTACTTC. It specifies CASTPGQGFGEQYF.

This chain uses TRBV30 with TRBJ2-7; tentatively, D is TRBD2 (6 bases). The CDR3 runs 15 residues. V lost 2 bases, J lost 4 bases, and 18 bases lay in between. Germline V gene lookup returns CDR1 GTSNPN and CDR2 SVGIG (reference sequence). The CDR3 DNA follows: TGTGCCTGGAGTTCGCTCGGGAGTACGGTATACGAGCAGTACTTC. This gives the protein CAWSSLGSTVYEQYF.

V is TRBV5-1 and J is TRBJ2-2, with 7 bases identical to TRBD1. The CDR3 totals 15 residues. Losses at the gene ends were 5 bases for V and 7 bases for J; bases not matched to a gene: 11. Looked up from germline, CDR1 is SGHRS and CDR2 is YFSETQ. The chain's CDR3 is CASSPGQIFGGELFF. The CDR3 nucleotides read TGCGCCAGCAGTCCGGGACAGATTTTTGGCGGGGAGCTGTTTTTT.

This chain links TRBV18 with TRBJ2-1, with 15 bases lining up with TRBD2. J was trimmed by 8 bases and V by 4 bases; bases with no gene match: 6. The germline gives CDR1 KGHSH, CDR2 LQKENI. The CDR3 is 16 residues long. Here the CDR3 reads CASSRGLAGGSDEQFF. The DNA of the CDR3 is TGTGCCAGCTCACGGGGACTAGCGGGAGGTAGCGATGAGCAGTTCTTC.

The V call is TRBV5-6, the J call TRBJ2-1, with D possibly being TRBD1 (5 bases). Trimming removed 4 bases from V and 0 bases from J, with 11 bases in between. The CDR3 contains 15 residues. From germline, CDR1 is SGHDT and CDR2 YYEEEE. In DNA, the CDR3 is TGTGCCAGCAGCCAGACAGAGCTCTCCTACAATGAGCAGTTCTTC. Amino acid sequence: CASSQTELSYNEQFF.

The chain employs TRBV19 and TRBJ2-3; TRBD1 might be the D (5 bases). Germline values: CDR1 LNHDA, CDR2 SQIVND (reference sequence). The CDR3 is 13 residues long. Between the trimmed V and J ends, which lost 4 bases and 6 bases, there was a span of 11 bases. CDR3 in amino acids: CASSNSGADTQYF. CDR3 sequence (DNA): TGTGCCAGTAGTAATTCTGGGGCGGATACGCAGTATTTT.

The chain employs TRBV6-5 and TRBJ2-1, with D maybe TRBD2 (5 bases). CDR1 and CDR2 from the germline V gene are MNHEY and SVGAGI. V was clipped by 6 bases and J by 7 bases, with 13 bases between them. CDR3 length equals 13 residues. The CDR3 bases are TGTGCCAGCAGCCCCACTAGTCTGAATGAGCAGTTCTTC. This translates into CASSPTSLNEQFF.